The clone carrying this TCR beta chain was observed a handful of times. Trimming cost V 7 bases and J 4 bases; bases outside gene matches: 10. Germline CDR1 reads MNHEY; CDR2 reads SVGEGT. CDR3 length: 15 amino acids. The sample originates from a study of T-cell reconstitution after alpha-beta-depleted transplantation in children. Unique molecular identifiers were incorporated when the TCRbeta library was constructed. Via MiXCR, TCRdb re-called the PCR reads, giving one row per CDR3 protein. The table shows a few hundred thousand distinct CDR3 sequences, with 9.7% occurring only once. The V and J genes are TRBV6-2 or TRBV6-3 and TRBJ1-5, with 7 bases matching TRBD1. The input for sequencing was PBMCs from the stem cell graft donor, taken from the stem cell graft. The TCR sequence derives from a human donor who donated a stem cell graft to a child with SCID. DNA of the CDR3: TGTGCCAGCAAACGACAGGGTAATGGAAATCAGCCCCAGCATTTT. Residues: CASKRQGNGNQPQHF.